The 16 T cell receptor beta chains given below trace back to one sample, sequenced in a study of metastatic and nonmetastatic thyroid tumors. Via MiXCR, TCRdb re-called the PCR reads. The data hold more than 25,000 clones, with around 7% observed a single time. Ahead of thyroid surgery, no patient had received treatment of any kind. The source material was blood. The receptor set was obtained from a female donor with papillary thyroid cancer or a benign thyroid nodule (not recorded which). Some clones in this sample may be carry-over from other donors' samples.

This clone was recorded many times. Other DNA variants within this sample encode the same CDR3. The chain recombines TRBV11-3 with TRBJ2-3; 8 bases line up with TRBD2. The V segment lost 3 bases and the J segment 1 base; nucleotides outside the gene matches: 3. The CDR3 runs to 15 residues. Germline V lookup: CDR1 SGHNT, CDR2 YENEEA. Here the CDR3 reads CASSFGGDRTDTQYF. Here the CDR3 DNA reads TGTGCCAGCAGCTTCGGGGGGGACCGCACAGATACGCAGTATTTT.

This clone was observed at least ten times. The chain has TRBV11-2 and TRBJ1-6; 7 positions agree with TRBD1. The CDR3 loop spans 16 amino acids. V was pared by 5 bases and J by 3 bases, with 7 bases of the junction left unmatched. Germline assignment: CDR1 SGHAT and CDR2 FQNNGV. The CDR3 DNA is TGTGCCAGCAGCACAGGGGACTTCAGCTATAATTCACCCCTCCACTTT. This translates into CASSTGDFSYNSPLHF.

This clone was recorded many times. CDR3 DNA: TGTGCCAGCAGCCAAGATCGGGGACAGGGACGAGTTTGGGTCTCCGAGCAGTACTTC. This codes for CASSQDRGQGRVWVSEQYF. V and J are TRBV14 and TRBJ2-7; 9 nucleotides match TRBD1. This CDR3 has 19 amino acids. Germline lookup yields CDR1 SGHDN and CDR2 FVKESK. J gave up 6 bases and V 0 bases, and 18 bases lay outside the gene matches.

This clone was seen repeatedly, ten times or more. V and J are TRBV6-6 and TRBJ1-6; D is possibly TRBD1 (5 bases). The V end was cut by 3 bases, the J end by 5 bases, with 8 bases between. Per germline, CDR1 MNHNY and CDR2 SVGAGI (reference sequence). This CDR3 region has 14 residues. The CDR3 DNA follows: TGTGCCAGCAGTTATGGGGGGGATAATTCACCCCTCCACTTT. This translates into CASSYGGDNSPLHF.

Turning to this clone: A much bigger clone sits one base away, suggesting this may be a read error. This chain joins TRBV9 and TRBJ2-3, with D possibly TRBD1 on 5 matching bases. Germline V lookup: CDR1 SGDLS, CDR2 YYNGEE. This CDR3 region has 14 residues. V was clipped by 4 bases and J by 1 base, with 10 bases between them. CDR3 coding DNA: TGTGCCAGCAGCCCCCAAGGGGGCACAGATACGCAGTATTTT. Residues: CASSPQGGTDTQYF.

At least ten counts were recorded for this clone. The rearrangement joins TRBV20-1 to TRBJ1-5; no reliable D call. The CDR3 is 12 residues long. Germline CDR1 DFQATT, CDR2 SNEGSKA (reference sequence). V lost 5 bases to trimming and J lost 3 bases, with 8 bases between them. The CDR3 protein is CSAGRNNQPQHF. CDR3 DNA sequence: TGCAGTGCTGGACGGAACAATCAGCCCCAGCATTTT.

In this sample, this clone turned up a few times. The CDR3 loop is CASSHTGSEETQYF. The CDR3 DNA sequence: TGTGCCAGCAGCCACACAGGGTCGGAAGAGACCCAGTACTTC. J is TRBJ2-5 and V is TRBV7-9; D possibly corresponds to TRBD1 (6 bases). The CDR3 is 14 amino acids. Germline-derived CDR1 and CDR2 are SEHNR and FQNEAQ (reference sequence). The V end was cut by 5 bases, the J end by 3 bases, with 13 bases between.

This clone was seen many times. The rearrangement links TRBV12-3 or TRBV12-4 to TRBJ2-6, with TRBD2 as a possible D gene (6 bases). CDR3 size: 18 residues. V lost 6 bases to trimming and J lost 0 bases, with 18 bases between them. CDR3 residues: CASRVGLGPFSGANVLTF. DNA for the CDR3: TGTGCCAGCAGGGTGGGACTGGGGCCCTTCTCTGGGGCCAACGTCCTGACTTTC.

This clone was seen a handful of times. The J gene is TRBJ1-5, the V gene TRBV5-7, with D unclear. Being an ORF, TRBV5-7 has a function that is uncertain. Trimming took off 1 base at V and 5 bases at J, with 13 bases between the two ends. The CDR3 sequence is 15 residues long. CDR3 region: CASSLLGLAHQPQHF. DNA of the CDR3: TGTGCCAGCAGCTTGCTTGGTCTAGCTCATCAGCCCCAGCATTTT.

In regard to this clone: Other DNA sequences within the sample encode an identical CDR3. The rearrangement uses TRBV6-4 and TRBJ2-5; 11 bases agree with TRBD2. Germline V gene lookup returns CDR1 MRHNA and CDR2 SNTAGT. CDR3 length: 16 residues. J lost 1 base, V lost 4 bases, and 5 bases had no gene match. The CDR3 loop is CASSGLAGGFQETQYF. The CDR3, as DNA: TGTGCCAGCAGTGGCCTAGCGGGGGGTTTCCAAGAGACCCAGTACTTC.

This clone has at least ten counts. This chain joins TRBV6-6 and TRBJ1-2; D is undetermined. Trimming cost V 0 bases and J 3 bases, with 8 bases left between them. Germline V CDR1 and CDR2: MNHNY, SVGAGI (reference sequence). The CDR3 extends over 14 amino acids. The DNA for the CDR3 is TGTGCCAGCAGTTACTCTCAAAGTGACTATGGCTACACCTTC. It encodes CASSYSQSDYGYTF.

This clone was detected many times. The chain is built from TRBV18 and TRBJ1-4; no definite D call. Trimming removed 1 base at V and 1 base at J, with 4 bases between. Germline CDR1 is KGHSH and CDR2 is LQKENI. CDR3 size: 14 residues. The CDR3 region is CASSPRVTNEKLFF. CDR3 DNA: TGTGCCAGCTCACCACGGGTAACTAATGAAAAACTGTTTTTT.

This clone was counted ten times or more. This sequence joins TRBV20-1 and TRBJ2-1; 7 nucleotides align to TRBD1. CDR3 length: 13 residues. CDR1 is DFQATT, CDR2 SNEGSKA, per germline (reference sequence). In nucleotides, the CDR3 is TGCAGCGAACTAGGGGGCGCCTACAATGAGCAGTTCTTC. This codes for CSELGGAYNEQFF.

This clone was seen ten or more times. The chain is built from TRBV6-1 and TRBJ2-7, with TRBD2 matching 15 bases. Germline CDR1 is MNHNS and CDR2 is SASEGT. The CDR3 has 17 amino acids. The ends lost 1 base at V and 9 bases at J; junction bases unmatched: 10. CDR3 sequence: CASSEEARTSGGGGQYF. In nucleotides, the CDR3 is TGTGCCAGCAGTGAAGAAGCACGGACTAGCGGGGGGGGGGGGCAGTACTTC.

This chain connects TRBV11-2 to TRBJ2-2; D gene unclear. CDR3 length: 18 amino acids. Germline V lookup: CDR1 SGHAT, CDR2 FQNNGV. V dropped 0 bases and J dropped 3 bases, with 17 bases sitting between them. The CDR3 DNA reads as TGTGCCAGCAGCTTAGATCACTACCAAGTTACCCACACCGGGGAGCTGTTTTTT. Translating gives CASSLDHYQVTHTGELFF.

This clone was recorded many times. V is TRBV12-3 or TRBV12-4 and J is TRBJ1-2; D gene uncertain. V shed 6 bases and J shed 6 bases, with 11 bases lying between them. The CDR3 is made up of 12 amino acids. CDR3 region: CASRTYPDGYTF. In DNA, the CDR3 is TGTGCCAGCAGGACATACCCTGATGGCTACACCTTC.